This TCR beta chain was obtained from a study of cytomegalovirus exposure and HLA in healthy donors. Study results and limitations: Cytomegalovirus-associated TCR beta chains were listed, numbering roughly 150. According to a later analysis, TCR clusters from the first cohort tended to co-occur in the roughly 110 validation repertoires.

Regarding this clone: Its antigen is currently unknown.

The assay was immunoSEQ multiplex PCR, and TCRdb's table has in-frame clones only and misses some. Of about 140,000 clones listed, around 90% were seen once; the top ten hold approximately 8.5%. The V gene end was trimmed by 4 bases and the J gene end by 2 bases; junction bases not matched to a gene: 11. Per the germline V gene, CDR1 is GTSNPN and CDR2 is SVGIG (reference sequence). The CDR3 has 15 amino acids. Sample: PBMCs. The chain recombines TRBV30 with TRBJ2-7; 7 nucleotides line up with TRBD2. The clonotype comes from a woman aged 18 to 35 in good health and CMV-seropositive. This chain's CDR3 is CAWTRGASGTYEQYF. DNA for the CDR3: TGTGCCTGGACTCGCGGAGCTAGCGGCACCTACGAGCAGTACTTC.